This is a list of T cell receptor beta chains from one sample in a study of blood T cell repertoires in COVID-19. Sequencing was performed with immunoSEQ multiplex PCR; in TCRdb, only in-frame clones are kept and a portion is missing. The sample holds almost 80,000 clones, roughly 80% seen once. Sequencing used peripheral blood. The receptors here all came from a woman in her 70s with acute or convalescent COVID-19. Each CDR3 is given with its conserved first and last residue. The D gene is left open where the match is weak.

d_call: TRBD1; j_call: TRBJ2-3; v_call: TRBV12-5; cdr3_aa: CASGLGTASDTQYF
d_call: -; j_call: TRBJ2-3; v_call: TRBV6-4; cdr3_aa: CASSRDTSTDTQYF
d_call: -; j_call: TRBJ2-2; v_call: TRBV29-1; cdr3_aa: CSVSSGSTGELFF
d_call: TRBD2; j_call: TRBJ2-3; v_call: TRBV27; cdr3_aa: CASSLTGVPVAGGGDTQYF
d_call: -; j_call: TRBJ2-3; v_call: TRBV5-1; cdr3_aa: CASSLVPGLNTDTQYF
d_call: TRBD1; j_call: TRBJ2-7; v_call: TRBV7-3; cdr3_aa: CASSLSRDRGEQYF
d_call: TRBD1; j_call: TRBJ1-1; v_call: TRBV6-4; cdr3_aa: CASRMEQGISEAFF
d_call: TRBD1; j_call: TRBJ2-7; v_call: TRBV30; cdr3_aa: CAWSRGTAPYEQYF
d_call: TRBD2; j_call: TRBJ2-2; v_call: TRBV4-2; cdr3_aa: CASSQDLAGGANTGELFF
d_call: -; j_call: TRBJ2-1; v_call: TRBV5-1; cdr3_aa: CASSFTGNYNEQFF
d_call: -; j_call: TRBJ2-7; v_call: TRBV19; cdr3_aa: CASSDGGSAYEQYF
d_call: -; j_call: TRBJ1-2; v_call: TRBV5-5; cdr3_aa: CASSRSLGVQNGYTF
d_call: TRBD2; j_call: TRBJ2-3; v_call: TRBV9; cdr3_aa: CASSVEGTSTQYF
d_call: -; j_call: TRBJ1-3; v_call: TRBV5-4; cdr3_aa: CASSLDPTSGNTIYF
d_call: -; j_call: TRBJ2-3; v_call: TRBV12-3/TRBV12-4; cdr3_aa: CASSWGTPNTQYF
d_call: -; j_call: TRBJ1-2; v_call: TRBV30; cdr3_aa: CACTKQGNYGYTF
d_call: -; j_call: TRBJ1-2; v_call: TRBV3-1/TRBV3-2; cdr3_aa: CASSQGLQTGGGGGYTF
d_call: TRBD2; j_call: TRBJ2-3; v_call: TRBV5-1; cdr3_aa: CASGLADSTDTQYF
d_call: -; j_call: TRBJ1-2; v_call: TRBV7-8; cdr3_aa: CASSLGAPDSDYGYTF